Below, 18 T cell receptor beta chains from the same sample are listed, as sequenced in a study of control samples from healthy donors and cancer patients. Assay used: immunoSEQ multiplex PCR; TCRdb lists only in-frame clones, some missing. Of over 150,000 clones listed, more than 85% are singletons. The sequenced sample consisted of blood. The receptor source for this set is a middle-aged woman in good health.

CDR3 DNA sequence: TGTGCCAGTAGTATAAGAGGAGGAACGGAGACCCAGTACTTC. Translating gives CASSIRGGTETQYF. The chain links TRBV19 to TRBJ2-5; weak D call: TRBD2 (5 bases). The germline V gene encodes CDR1 LNHDA and CDR2 SQIVND (reference sequence). Trimming stripped 2 bases from V and 5 bases from J, with 12 bases between. CDR3 length: 14 residues.

The chain is built from TRBV13 and TRBJ1-1; D is uncertain. Germline CDR1 reads PRHDT; CDR2 reads FYEKMQ (reference sequence). Trimming removed 10 bases at V and 2 bases at J, with 14 bases between. The CDR3 has 13 amino acids. This chain's CDR3 is CATTQTLNTEAFF. CDR3 sequence (DNA): TGTGCCACCACCCAGACACTTAACACTGAAGCTTTCTTT.

This sequence joins TRBV9 and TRBJ2-3; 12 bases line up with TRBD2. Germline V gene data show CDR1 as SGDLS and CDR2 as YYNGEE. This CDR3 is 15 amino acids long. The J segment lost 6 bases and the V segment lost 3 bases, leaving 5 bases of the junction unmatched. In DNA, the CDR3 is TGTGCCAGCAGCGCTAGCGGGGGGGGCCTTGATACGCAGTATTTT. This encodes CASSASGGGLDTQYF.

The J gene is TRBJ2-3, the V gene TRBV7-2; D may be TRBD2 (7 bases). V shed 6 bases and J shed 4 bases, with 17 bases lying between them. The germline CDR1 and CDR2 sequences are SGHTA and FQGNSA. The CDR3 has 15 residues. CDR3 residues: CASRPWRGPPDTQYF. In DNA form, the CDR3 reads TGTGCCAGCAGGCCCTGGCGGGGGCCCCCAGATACGCAGTATTTT.

V is TRBV7-9 and J is TRBJ2-2; D unresolved. The CDR3 extends over 14 amino acids. Germline CDR1 SEHNR, CDR2 FQNEAQ (reference sequence). Trimming took off 2 bases at V and 4 bases at J, with 8 bases between the two ends. This CDR3 reads CASSLYVGTGELFF. CDR3 bases: TGTGCCAGCAGCTTATATGTGGGCACCGGGGAGCTGTTTTTT.

This rearrangement joins TRBV6-1 to TRBJ2-3, with 14 bases lining up with TRBD2. This CDR3 contains 18 residues. Germline V gene data show CDR1 as MNHNS and CDR2 as SASEGT. V shed 3 bases, J shed 4 bases, and the junction held 9 bases outside the gene matches. The CDR3, as DNA: TGTGCCAGCAGTGAGGGACTAGCGGGGGTCTCCCCGGCAGATACGCAGTATTTT. This translates into CASSEGLAGVSPADTQYF.

V is TRBV6-5 and J is TRBJ1-1; 7 nucleotides line up with TRBD1. The V segment lost 4 bases and the J segment 3 bases; nucleotides outside the gene matches: 2. CDR1 and CDR2 from the germline V gene are MNHEY and SVGAGI. The CDR3 runs to 13 residues. CDR3 sequence: CASSLDRDTEAFF. The CDR3 bases are TGTGCCAGCAGTTTAGACAGGGACACTGAAGCTTTCTTT.

As regards this clone: Other nucleotide sequences in the sample specify the same CDR3. The chain joins TRBV12-3 or TRBV12-4 to TRBJ1-2; 7 positions agree with TRBD1. The CDR3 runs 13 residues. V shed 3 bases and J 4 bases; nucleotides not matched to a gene: 2. CDR3 DNA: TGTGCCAGCAGTTTGACAGGGTTCTATGGCTACACCTTC. This encodes CASSLTGFYGYTF.

Here the CDR3 reads CASSSGLGAQYF. CDR3 DNA: TGTGCCAGTAGTTCGGGGCTCGGGGCCCAGTACTTC. The V and J genes are TRBV19 and TRBJ2-5; D might be TRBD1 or TRBD2, each matching 5 bases. Germline CDR1 reads LNHDA; CDR2 reads SQIVND (reference sequence). V shed 5 bases and J shed 9 bases, with 13 bases lying between them. The CDR3 is made up of 12 amino acids.

V usage is TRBV27 and J usage is TRBJ2-2; D is uncertain. The V gene's germline CDR1 is MNHEY and CDR2 SMNVEV (reference sequence). Trimming shortened V by 3 bases and J by 6 bases, and 5 bases separated the two germline ends. This CDR3 region has 12 residues. The CDR3 DNA is TGTGCCAGCAGTTTCTTTGCCGGGGAGCTGTTTTTT. Translated, it gives CASSFFAGELFF.

The rearrangement uses TRBV5-1 and TRBJ2-3; 9 bases are a match to TRBD2. Germline assignment: CDR1 SGHRS and CDR2 YFSETQ. The CDR3 covers 17 residues. The V gene end was trimmed by 6 bases and the J gene end by 6 bases; junction bases not matched to a gene: 17. The CDR3 nucleotides are TGCGCCAGCACCCAGCTCCGGCGGGGGGGTCCAGGCGATACGCAGTATTTT. This translates into CASTQLRRGGPGDTQYF.

The table lists this clone with a count of one. The rearrangement uses TRBV11-3 and TRBJ2-7; D might be TRBD1 (6 bases). Trimming left V 3 bases short and J 3 bases short, with 9 bases between. The CDR3 loop spans 13 amino acids. Germline CDR1 and CDR2: SGHNT and YENEEA. The CDR3 DNA is TGTGCCAGCAGCTTGACGACAGGCTACGAGCAGTACTTC. Its protein product is CASSLTTGYEQYF.

The chain joins TRBV3-1 (or the pseudogene TRBV3-2) to TRBJ2-1, with 9 positions matching TRBD2. The CDR3 runs to 16 residues. V gave up 4 bases and J gave up 6 bases; unmatched junction bases: 10. Germline V lookup: CDR1 LGHDT, CDR2 YNNKEL (reference sequence). CDR3 protein: CASSPRGGGAFNEQFF. The DNA for the CDR3 is TGTGCCAGCAGCCCCCGAGGCGGGGGGGCCTTCAATGAGCAGTTCTTC.

Relative to its sample, this clone is medium-sized. This chain joins TRBV4-2 and TRBJ2-2; no reliable D call. From germline, CDR1 is LGHNA and CDR2 YNFKEQ. Trimming shortened V by 2 bases and J by 3 bases, and 7 bases separated the two germline ends. The CDR3 extends over 14 amino acids. CDR3 sequence: CASSQKLDTGELFF. In DNA, the CDR3 is TGTGCCAGCAGCCAAAAGCTAGACACCGGGGAGCTGTTTTTT.

V gene TRBV7-6 combines with J gene TRBJ1-5; D not certain. Germline values: CDR1 SGHVS, CDR2 FNYEAQ. The ends were cut back, 5 bases at V and 0 bases at J, with 11 bases in the middle. The CDR3 consists of 15 residues. The CDR3 nucleotides read TGTGCCAGCAGCCCGGCAGGACTTAGCAATCAGCCCCAGCATTTT. It specifies CASSPAGLSNQPQHF. The variable domain in full, with the rest retrieved from reference TRBV7-6 and TRBJ1-5, is GAGVSQSPRYKVTKRGQDVALRCDPISGHVSLYWYRQALGQGPEFLTYFNYEAQQDKSGLPNDRFSAERPEGSISTLTIQRTEQRDSAMYRCASSPAGLSNQPQHFGDGTRLSIL.

In this sample, this clone turned up once. This chain uses TRBV11-1 with TRBJ2-1, with D hard to call. The germline gives CDR1 SGHAT, CDR2 FQDESV (reference sequence). The CDR3 contains 15 residues. V lost 1 base and J lost 0, with 7 bases in between. CDR3 in DNA: TGTGCCAGCAGCTTAGACTTAGACTCCTACAATGAGCAGTTCTTC. Translation gives CASSLDLDSYNEQFF.

The gene calls are TRBV12-5 and TRBJ1-1, with D possibly matching TRBD1 (5 bases). Germline assignment: CDR1 LGHNT and CDR2 FRNRAP. This CDR3 has 13 amino acids. The germline V and J ends were trimmed by 8 bases and 1 base, with 11 bases remaining between them. Here the CDR3 DNA reads TGTGCTAGTTCCTTGGGGGGGAACACTGAAGCTTTCTTT. As protein: CASSLGGNTEAFF.

This chain uses TRBV5-1 with TRBJ1-1; 7 positions match TRBD1. V was pared by 0 bases and J by 1 base, with 12 bases of the junction left unmatched. This CDR3 is built from 18 residues. The germline gives CDR1 SGHRS, CDR2 YFSETQ. The CDR3 protein is CASSLATIPGQENTEAFF. In DNA, the CDR3 is TGCGCCAGCAGCTTGGCCACGATACCCGGACAGGAGAACACTGAAGCTTTCTTT.